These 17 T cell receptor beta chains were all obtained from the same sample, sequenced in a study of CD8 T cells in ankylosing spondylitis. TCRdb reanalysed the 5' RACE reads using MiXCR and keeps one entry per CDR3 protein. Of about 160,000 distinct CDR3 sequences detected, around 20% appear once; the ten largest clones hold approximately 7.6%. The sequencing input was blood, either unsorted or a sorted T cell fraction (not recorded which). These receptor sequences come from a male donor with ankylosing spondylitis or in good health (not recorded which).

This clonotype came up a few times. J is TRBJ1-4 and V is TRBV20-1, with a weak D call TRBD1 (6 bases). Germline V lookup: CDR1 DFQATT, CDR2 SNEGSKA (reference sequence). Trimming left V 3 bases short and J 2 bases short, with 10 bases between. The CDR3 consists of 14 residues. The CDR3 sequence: CSARLGGTNEKLFF. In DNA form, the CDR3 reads TGCAGTGCTAGGTTAGGGGGGACTAATGAAAAACTGTTTTTT.

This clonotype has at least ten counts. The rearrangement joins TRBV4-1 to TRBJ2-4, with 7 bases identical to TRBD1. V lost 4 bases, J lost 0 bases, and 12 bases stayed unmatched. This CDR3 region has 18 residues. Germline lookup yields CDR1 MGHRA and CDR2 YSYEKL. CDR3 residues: CASSRGRAQGVAKNIQYF. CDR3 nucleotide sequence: TGCGCCAGCAGCCGAGGGCGGGCGCAGGGGGTAGCCAAAAACATTCAGTACTTC.

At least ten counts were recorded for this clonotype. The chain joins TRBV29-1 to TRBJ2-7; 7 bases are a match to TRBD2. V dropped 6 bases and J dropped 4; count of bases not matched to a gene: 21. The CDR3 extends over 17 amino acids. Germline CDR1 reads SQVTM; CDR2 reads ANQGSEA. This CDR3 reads CSVDTGKLATFIYEQYF. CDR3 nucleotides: TGCAGCGTGGATACGGGGAAACTAGCGACCTTCATATACGAGCAGTACTTC.

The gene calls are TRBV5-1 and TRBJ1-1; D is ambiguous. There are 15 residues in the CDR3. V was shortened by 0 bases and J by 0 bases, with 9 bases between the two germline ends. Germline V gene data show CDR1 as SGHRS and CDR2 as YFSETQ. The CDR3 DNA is TGCGCCAGCAGCTTGGCCGCGGTTTTGAACACTGAAGCTTTCTTT. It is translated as CASSLAAVLNTEAFF. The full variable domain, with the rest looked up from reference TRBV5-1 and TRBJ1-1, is KAGVTQTPRYLIKTRGQQVTLSCSPISGHRSVSWYQQTPGQGLQFLFEYFSETQRNKGNFPGRFSGRQFSNSRSEMNVSTLELGDSALYLCASSLAAVLNTEAFFGQGTRLTVV.

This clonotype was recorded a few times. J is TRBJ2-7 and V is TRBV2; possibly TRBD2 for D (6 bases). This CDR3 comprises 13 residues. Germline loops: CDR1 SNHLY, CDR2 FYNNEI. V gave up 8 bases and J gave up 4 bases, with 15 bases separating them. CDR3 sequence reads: CASGGTPIYEQYF. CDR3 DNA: TGTGCCAGCGGCGGGACTCCTATTTACGAGCAGTACTTC.

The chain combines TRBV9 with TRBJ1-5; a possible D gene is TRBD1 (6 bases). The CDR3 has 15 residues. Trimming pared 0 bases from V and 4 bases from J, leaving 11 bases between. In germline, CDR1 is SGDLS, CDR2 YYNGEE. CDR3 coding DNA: TGTGCCAGCAGCGTAGAGGGGGGCCAAAATCAGCCCCAGCATTTT. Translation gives CASSVEGGQNQPQHF. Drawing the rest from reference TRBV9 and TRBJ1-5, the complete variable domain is DSGVTQTPKHLITATGQRVTLRCSPRSGDLSVYWYQQSLDQGLQFLIQYYNGEERAKGNILERFSAQQFPDLHSELNLSSLELGDSALYFCASSVEGGQNQPQHFGDGTRLSIL.

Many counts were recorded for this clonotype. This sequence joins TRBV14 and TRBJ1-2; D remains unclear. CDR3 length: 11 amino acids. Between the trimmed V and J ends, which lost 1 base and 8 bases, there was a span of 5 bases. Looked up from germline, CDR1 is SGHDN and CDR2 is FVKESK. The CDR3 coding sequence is TGTGCCAGCAGCCAAGGGAGCGGCTACACCTTC. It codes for CASSQGSGYTF.

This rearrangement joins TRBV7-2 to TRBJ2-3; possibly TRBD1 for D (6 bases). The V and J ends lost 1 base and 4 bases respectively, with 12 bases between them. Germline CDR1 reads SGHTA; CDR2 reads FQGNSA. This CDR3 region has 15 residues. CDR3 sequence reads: CASSLGGRAADTQYF. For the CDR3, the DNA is TGTGCCAGCAGCTTAGGGGGGCGAGCGGCAGATACGCAGTATTTT.

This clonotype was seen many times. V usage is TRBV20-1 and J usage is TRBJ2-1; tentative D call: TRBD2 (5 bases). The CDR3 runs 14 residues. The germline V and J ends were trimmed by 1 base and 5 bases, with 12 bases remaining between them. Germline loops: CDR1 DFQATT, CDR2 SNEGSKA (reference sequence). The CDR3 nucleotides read TGCAGTGCTAGAGCCTCGGGAAGGAACAATGAGCAGTTCTTC. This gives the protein CSARASGRNNEQFF.

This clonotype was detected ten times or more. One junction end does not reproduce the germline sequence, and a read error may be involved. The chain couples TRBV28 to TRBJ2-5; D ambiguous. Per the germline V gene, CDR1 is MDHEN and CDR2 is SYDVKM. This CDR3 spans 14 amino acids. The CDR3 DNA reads TGTGCCAGCACTTTACCCATGTACCAAGAGACCCAGTACTTC. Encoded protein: CASTLPMYQETQYF.

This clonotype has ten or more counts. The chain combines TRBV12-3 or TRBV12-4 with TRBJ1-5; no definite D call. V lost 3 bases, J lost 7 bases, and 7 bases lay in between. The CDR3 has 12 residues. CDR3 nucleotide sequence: TGTGCCAGCAGTTTTAGTGGGCAGCCCCAGCATTTT. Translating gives CASSFSGQPQHF.

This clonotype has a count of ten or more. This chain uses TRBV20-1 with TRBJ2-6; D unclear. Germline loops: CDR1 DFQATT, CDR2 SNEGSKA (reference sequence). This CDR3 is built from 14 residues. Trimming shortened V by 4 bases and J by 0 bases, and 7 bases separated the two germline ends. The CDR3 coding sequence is TGCAGTGCTACCCCCCACTCTGGGGCCAACGTCCTGACTTTC. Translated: CSATPHSGANVLTF.

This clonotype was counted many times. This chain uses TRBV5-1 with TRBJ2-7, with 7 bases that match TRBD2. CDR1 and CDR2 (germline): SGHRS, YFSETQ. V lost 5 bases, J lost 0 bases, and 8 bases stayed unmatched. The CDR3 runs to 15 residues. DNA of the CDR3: TGCGCCAGCAGTAATAGGCGGGACTACTCCTACGAGCAGTACTTC. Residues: CASSNRRDYSYEQYF.

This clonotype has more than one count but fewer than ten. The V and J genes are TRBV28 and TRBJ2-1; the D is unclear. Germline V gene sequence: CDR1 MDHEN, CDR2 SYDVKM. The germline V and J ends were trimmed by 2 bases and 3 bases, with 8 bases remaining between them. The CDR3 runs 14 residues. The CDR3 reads CASSLPGSYNEQFF. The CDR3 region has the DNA TGTGCCAGCAGTTTACCGGGCAGCTACAATGAGCAGTTCTTC.

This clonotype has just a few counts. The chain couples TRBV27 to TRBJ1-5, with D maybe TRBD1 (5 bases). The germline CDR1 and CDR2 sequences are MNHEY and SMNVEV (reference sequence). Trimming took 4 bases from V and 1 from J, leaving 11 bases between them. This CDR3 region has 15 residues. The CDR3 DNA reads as TGTGCCAGCAGTTCAAGGGAGGGGAGCAATCAGCCCCAGCATTTT. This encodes CASSSREGSNQPQHF.

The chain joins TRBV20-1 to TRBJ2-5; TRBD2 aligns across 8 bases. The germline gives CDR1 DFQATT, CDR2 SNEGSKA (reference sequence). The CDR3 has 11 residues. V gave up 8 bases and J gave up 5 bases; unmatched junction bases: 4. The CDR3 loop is CSSPGGETQYF. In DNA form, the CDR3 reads TGCAGTTCTCCGGGGGGGGAGACCCAGTACTTC.

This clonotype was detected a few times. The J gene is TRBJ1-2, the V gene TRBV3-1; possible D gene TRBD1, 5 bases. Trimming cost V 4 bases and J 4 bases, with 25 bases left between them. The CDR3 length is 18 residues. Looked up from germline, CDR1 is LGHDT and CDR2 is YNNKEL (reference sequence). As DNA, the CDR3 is TGTGCCAGCAGCCCGACACCCCCCATGGGGCTCACTACCTATGGCTACACCTTC. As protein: CASSPTPPMGLTTYGYTF.